This is a list of T cell receptor beta chains from one sample in a study of T cells in Graves' hyperthyroidism and ophthalmopathy. TCRdb ran MiXCR on the multiplex PCR reads and lists one entry per CDR3 protein. The sample has a few hundred thousand distinct CDR3 sequences; approximately 44% are singletons. Source material: peripheral blood or thyroid tissue (not recorded which). The receptors here all came from a woman between 18 and 29 years old with Graves' hyperthyroidism. The CDR3 runs from the conserved cysteine through the conserved F or W. The D gene is left open where the match is weak.

TRBD2	TRBV11-3	CASSQVAGEYEQYF
TRBD1	TRBV20-1	CSAQGWETQYF
.	TRBV25-1	CASSPSQGSEAFF
.	TRBV10-3	CAISEGASTEAFF
.	TRBV15	CATSRTSGGPRDEKLFF
.	TRBV24-1	CATSGDGATQYF
TRBD2	TRBV7-8	CASSPTDSGSYEQYF
.	TRBV7-2	CASSPSWGLNSPLHF
.	TRBV7-2	CASSPTGYMNTEAFF
.	TRBV19	CAGSGTRVEKLFF